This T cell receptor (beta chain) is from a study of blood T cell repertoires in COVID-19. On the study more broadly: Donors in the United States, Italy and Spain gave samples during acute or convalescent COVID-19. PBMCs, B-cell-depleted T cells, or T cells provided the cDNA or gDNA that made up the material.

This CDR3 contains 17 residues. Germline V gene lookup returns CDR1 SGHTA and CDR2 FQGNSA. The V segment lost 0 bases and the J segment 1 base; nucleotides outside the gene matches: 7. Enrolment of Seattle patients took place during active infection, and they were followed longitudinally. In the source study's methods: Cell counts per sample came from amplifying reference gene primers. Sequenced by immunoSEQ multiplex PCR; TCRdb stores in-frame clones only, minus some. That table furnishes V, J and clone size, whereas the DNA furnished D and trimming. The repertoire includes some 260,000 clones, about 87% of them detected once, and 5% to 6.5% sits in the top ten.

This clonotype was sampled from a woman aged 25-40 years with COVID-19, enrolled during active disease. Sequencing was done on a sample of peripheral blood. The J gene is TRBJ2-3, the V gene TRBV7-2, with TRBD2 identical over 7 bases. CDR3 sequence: CASSLAGPRGGTDTQYF. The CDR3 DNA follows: TGTGCCAGCAGCTTAGCGGGCCCCCGGGGGGGCACAGATACGCAGTATTTT. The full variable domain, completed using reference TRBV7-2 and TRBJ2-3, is GAGVSQSPSNKVTEKGKDVELRCDPISGHTALYWYRQSLGQGLEFLIYFQGNSAPDKSGLPSDRFSAERTGGSVSTLTIQRTQQEDSAVYLCASSLAGPRGGTDTQYFGPGTRLTVL.